The 5 T cell receptor beta chains reported below all come from one sample, sequenced in a study of monozygotic twins with inflammatory bowel disease. No DNA is given; TCRdb re-called the 5' RACE reads and lists each CDR3 protein once. Found here are 300,000 to 400,000 distinct CDR3 sequences; the top ten clones hold 2% to 2.5%. The sequenced material came from blood. The receptors were sampled from a human donor with ulcerative colitis or Crohn's disease, or a healthy co-twin of an affected twin (not recorded which).

The V call is TRBV7-7, the J call TRBJ2-5. Germline V gives CDR1 SSHAT, CDR2 FNYEAQ (reference sequence). The CDR3 is made up of 14 amino acids. The CDR3 here is CASSITTDTETQYF. The variable domain in full, with the rest retrieved from reference TRBV7-7 and TRBJ2-5, is GAGVSQSPRYKVTKRGQDVTLRCDPISSHATLYWYQQALGQGPEFLTYFNYEAQPDKSGLPSDRFSAERPEGSISTLTIQRTEQRDSAMYRCASSITTDTETQYFGPGTRLLVL.

The chain links TRBV6-1 to TRBJ2-2; TCRdb designates TRBD2, a call that cannot be tested without DNA. Germline loops: CDR1 MNHNS, CDR2 SASEGT. The CDR3 consists of 15 residues. CDR3 residues: CASSEEEAGAGELFF.

Here the CDR3 reads CASSLAEGGHYGYTF. This chain uses TRBV11-2 with TRBJ1-2. This CDR3 contains 15 residues. Per germline, CDR1 SGHAT and CDR2 FQNNGV.

The chain links TRBV5-1 to TRBJ2-1; the TCRdb call, TRBD1, lacks DNA for checking. This CDR3 has 15 residues. CDR1 and CDR2 (germline): SGHRS, YFSETQ. CDR3 sequence reads: CVSSYRQGGGNEQFF.

V and J are TRBV10-2 and TRBJ1-5. CDR3 length: 12 residues. Germline CDR1 is WSHSY and CDR2 is SAAADI. This chain's CDR3 is CASSESSQPQHF.